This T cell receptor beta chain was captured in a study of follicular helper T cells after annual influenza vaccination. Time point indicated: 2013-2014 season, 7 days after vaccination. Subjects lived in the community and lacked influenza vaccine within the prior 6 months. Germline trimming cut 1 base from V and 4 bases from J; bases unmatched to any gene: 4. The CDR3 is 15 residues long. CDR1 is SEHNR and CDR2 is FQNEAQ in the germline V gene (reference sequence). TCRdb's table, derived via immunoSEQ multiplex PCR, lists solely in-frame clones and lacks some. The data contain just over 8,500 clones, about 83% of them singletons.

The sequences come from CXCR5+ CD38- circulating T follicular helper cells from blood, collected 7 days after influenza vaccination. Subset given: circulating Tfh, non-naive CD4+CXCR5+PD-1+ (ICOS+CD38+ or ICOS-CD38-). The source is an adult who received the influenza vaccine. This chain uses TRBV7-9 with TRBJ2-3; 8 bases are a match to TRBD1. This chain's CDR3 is CASSLVTGGSDTQYF. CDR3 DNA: TGTGCCAGCAGCTTAGTTACAGGGGGTTCAGATACGCAGTATTTT.